Sequencing of this TCR beta chain was carried out in a study of T-cell reconstitution after alpha-beta-depleted transplantation in children (dated by TCRdb to 2016 to 2017). Notes on the research overall: Using TCR repertoire profiling, the study followed T-cell immune reconstitution in a quantitative way in children after TCRalphabeta/CD19-depleted allogeneic hematopoietic cell transplantation.

The library was prepared using PCR. The data were produced on an Illumina HiSeq 2500. To normalize quantification of the TCRbeta repertoire, the TCR libraries were built with molecular barcoding that relied on unique molecular identifiers. The raw public reads went through TCRdb reprocessing: fastp at Q25, MiXCR clone calling, in-frame beta chains kept. Under each unique CDR3 protein, matching rows form one entry showing the most common genes and DNA. This sample lists some 530,000 distinct CDR3 sequences; under 15% were detected once. Clones ranked in the top ten supply approximately 5.4% of the sample. A word on this clonotype: No antigen is known for it. One base away there is no much larger clone; base qualities are not given.

Its CDR3 holds 17 amino acids, cysteine through phenylalanine. Just CDR3 DNA is preserved here, 51 bases in frame from base 1. This receptor was taken from a human donor who donated a stem cell graft to a child with combined immunodeficiency. The sequences come from PBMCs from the stem cell graft donor, collected from the stem cell graft. The rearrangement joined TRBV21-1 to TRBJ2-1; the table's D gene call, TRBD2, was not cross checked with the DNA. TRBV21-1 is tagged as a pseudogene. Read as DNA, the sequence is TGTGCCACCAGCAAAGCGTCAGGGACTAGCGGCGACAATGAGCAGTTCTTC. This codes for CATSKASGTSGDNEQFF.